The text below deals with one TCR beta chain. In the PCR, 60 Vbeta and 13 Jbeta primers were used. Profiling relied on immunoSEQ multiplex PCR, and the TCRdb table lists in-frame clones only, not all of them. This table holds 300,000 or so clones, approximately 84% found once. The data belong to a study of cytomegalovirus exposure and HLA in healthy donors. Germline V gene data show CDR1 as SGHTA and CDR2 as FQGTGA. The CDR3 consists of 13 residues. After removal of 4 bases from V and 11 bases from J, the junction contained 11 bases not matched to a gene. The donors (healthy individuals) were bone marrow donors.

The TCR comes from a middle-aged woman in good health and CMV-seropositive. Source material: PBMCs. This rearrangement joins TRBV7-3 to TRBJ2-7, with TRBD1 matching over 7 bases. The CDR3 DNA follows: TGTGCCAGCAGCTCCGGACAGGTCCCCCTTAAGTACTTC. Amino acids: CASSSGQVPLKYF.